One and the same sample provided the 5 T cell receptor beta chains below, sequenced in a study of blood T cell repertoires in COVID-19. TCRdb's table, derived via immunoSEQ multiplex PCR, lists solely in-frame clones and lacks some. The sample holds more than 250,000 clones, over 80% seen once. The sequencing sample was made of peripheral blood. The origin of the receptors is a woman between 45 and 65 years old with COVID-19, enrolled during active disease.

The chain is built from TRBV6-1 and TRBJ2-3, with TRBD2 identical over 14 bases. The CDR3 contains 16 residues. Trimming at V came to 4 bases and at J to 4 bases, leaving 4 bases not matched to a gene. The germline V gene has CDR1 MNHNS and CDR2 SASEGT. The CDR3 nucleotides are TGTGCCAGCAGTGCAGGGACTAGCGGGAGATCAGATACGCAGTATTTT. It specifies CASSAGTSGRSDTQYF.

This clone was found a few times. This chain joins TRBV5-4 and TRBJ2-5, with D possibly matching TRBD1 (5 bases). Germline V gene lookup returns CDR1 SGHNT and CDR2 YYREEE (reference sequence). This CDR3 comprises 18 residues. Deletions cut 4 bases from V and 2 bases from J, with 24 bases between. The CDR3 loop reads CASSQGRFGSRSQETQYF. Written as DNA, the CDR3 is TGTGCCAGCAGCCAGGGAAGGTTCGGATCTAGATCTCAAGAGACCCAGTACTTC.

The rearrangement uses TRBV5-1 and TRBJ1-6; no reliable D call. Germline V CDR1 and CDR2: SGHRS, YFSETQ. Trimming pared 2 bases from V and 6 bases from J, leaving 12 bases between. The CDR3 is 15 residues long. The DNA for the CDR3 is TGCGCCAGCAGCTTTCAAATGTCAATTAATTCACCCCTCCACTTT. Its protein is CASSFQMSINSPLHF.

The V call is TRBV12-3 or TRBV12-4, the J call TRBJ1-1, with TRBD1 matching 9 bases. Trimming removed 7 bases from V and 5 bases from J; junction bases left unmatched: 5. This CDR3 comprises 13 residues. Written as DNA, the CDR3 is TGTGCCAGCATGGGACAGGGACTAACTGAAGCTTTCTTT. Encoded protein: CASMGQGLTEAFF.

The chain is built from TRBV4-1 and TRBJ2-3, with D possibly matching TRBD2 (5 bases). Germline V lookup: CDR1 MGHRA, CDR2 YSYEKL. The V and J ends lost 3 bases and 0 bases respectively, with 7 bases between them. There are 14 residues in the CDR3. CDR3 region: CASSQGASTDTQYF. The CDR3 DNA is TGCGCCAGCAGCCAGGGAGCTAGCACAGATACGCAGTATTTT.